This record looks at one T cell receptor (beta chain) sequence and its context. The antigen is not known. The V and J ends lost 4 bases and 6 bases respectively, with 9 bases between them. CDR3 length equals 12 residues. Germline lookup yields CDR1 SQVTM and CDR2 ANQGSEA. This entry belongs to a study of a mutant IDH1 vaccine in newly diagnosed glioma. About the study: Every participant had undergone radiotherapy, temozolomide, or both before, and most underwent both. General study points: Immune responses arising from the vaccine appeared in around 92% of patients.

Described time point: baseline, week 1 (first vaccination visit). Sample treatment: pre-vaccination baseline after standard-of-care therapy. Each astrocytoma in the donors was new, WHO grade 3 or 4, IDH1-mutant and ATRX-lost. Profiling relied on immunoSEQ multiplex PCR, and the TCRdb table lists in-frame clones only, not all of them. This table holds over 45,000 clones, around 90% found once. The sequence was collected from a man between 50 and 59 years old with glioma. This chain uses TRBV29-1 with TRBJ1-4, with no clear D. This specimen was PBMCs, taken from a glioma patient treated with radiotherapy, temozolomide or both. As DNA, the CDR3 is TGCAGCGTTGTTTTTGGGGATGAAAAACTGTTTTTT. Translated: CSVVFGDEKLFF.